The sequence of this T cell receptor (beta chain) was determined in a study of T-cell memory formation after mild COVID-19. Findings of the study overall: What remained unconfirmed was the SARS-CoV-2 specificity of second-wave clones peaking on day 37. Of the contracting clones, CD4+ ones lay mainly in CM and EM, and CD8+ ones in EMRA. The pre-infection memory compartment contained some responding clones, suggesting cross-reactive memory joined.

The CDR3 is 13 residues long. J was trimmed by 3 bases and V by 8 bases; bases with no gene match: 5. The germline V gene has CDR1 MNHNS and CDR2 SASEGT. Via MiXCR, TCRdb re-called the 5' RACE reads, giving one row per CDR3 protein. The table lists 120,000 to 150,000 distinct CDR3 sequences, 19% of them singletons, with about 2% in the top ten. As to this clonotype: Its antigen is not identified.

The sample comprised PBMCs or a T cell subset sorted from them (not recorded which). The receptor's source is an adult woman who had mild COVID-19 (a few samples of this study predate the infection). Cell type and time point are not known. The chain couples TRBV6-1 to TRBJ2-7; 9 nucleotides align to TRBD1. The CDR3 region is CASPPTGGYEQYF. Written as DNA, the CDR3 is TGTGCCAGCCCGCCGACAGGGGGCTACGAGCAGTACTTC.